This TCR beta chain is drawn from a study of CD8+ T cells in alopecia areata. Whole-study results and caveats: Sequences from scalp samples also cover resident alphabeta T cells of normal skin.

Documented treatment: oral pan-JAK inhibitor, 5-10 mg twice daily. The germline V and J ends were trimmed by 4 bases and 5 bases, with 9 bases remaining between them. Germline V gives CDR1 SQVTM, CDR2 ANQGSEA. CDR3 size: 12 residues. A remark on this clone: Its antigen is unidentified.

RNA extraction and reverse transcription yielded cDNA as sequencing template. Assay used: immunoSEQ multiplex PCR; TCRdb lists only in-frame clones, some missing. The sample includes about 210,000 clones, roughly three fifths of them seen just once. The sequences come from CD4+ T cells sorted from blood, collected around week 42, from a patient treated with tofacitinib. V gene TRBV29-1 combines with J gene TRBJ1-5; D may be TRBD1 (5 bases). The clonotype comes from a human donor with alopecia areata. Written as DNA, the CDR3 is TGCAGCGTTGCCGGGGGAGATCAGCCCCAGCATTTT. Its translation: CSVAGGDQPQHF. Variable domain in full (rest from reference TRBV29-1 and TRBJ1-5): SAVISQKPSRDICQRGTSLTIQCQVDSQVTMMFWYRQQPGQSLTLIATANQGSEATYESGFVIDKFPISRPNLTFSTLTVSNMSPEDSSIYLCSVAGGDQPQHFGDGTRLSIL.